The T cell receptor beta chain described here comes from a study of human T cells and chemical hapten exposure (dated by TCRdb to the early 2020s). As for the study more broadly: For sensitization, 2% DPC in acetone was applied to a 2 cm by 2 cm area of upper inner arm skin. Weekly therapeutic DPC doses were additionally applied to the scalp of patients throughout the approximately 24-week study period. Patch tests used Finn chambers with 0.01% DPC on the upper back, scored after 6 days by International Contact Dermatitis Research Group standards. The patient cohort, mostly female, included alopecia areata with under or over 50% scalp involvement, alopecia totalis and alopecia universalis. Libraries were combined into a pool for sequencing, and differences in TCR yield between samples came mainly from small differences in library volumes within the pool. Peripheral blood TCR repertoire changes were tracked in vivo in alopecia patients during primary and secondary sensitization to the hapten diphenylcyclopropenone (DPC). Blood samples were taken from patients before sensitization (week 0) and at 2, 6 and about 24 weeks after DPC sensitization. About 30 alopecia patients provided blood for TCR sequencing at one to four time points (pre-sensitization, 2, 6 and 24 weeks).

What the authors observed across the whole study: DPC sensitization did not change how many TCRs were above 1 in 1000 frequency, and no evidence was found of alterations in global repertoire structure. Because all patients had alopecia, a presumed autoimmune disease, the immune response of the patients might differ from that of healthy individuals. After repeated subsampling, changes were observed in the strength of the expansion versus patch-test correlation and in the threshold at which the correlation became significant. Expanded TCRs formed significantly more large CDR3 similarity clusters than pre-sensitization or healthy control sets, consistent with antigen-driven responses. The number of PT1 expanded TCRs positively correlated with patch test score, significant at thresholds 8, 16 and 32 but not 4.

Remarks on this clonotype: Its antigen is still unknown. Base qualities are not provided; no much larger clone lies one nucleotide away.

To prepare the library, RACE was applied. The sequencer was a NextSeq 500. Library preparation attached unique molecular identifiers to individual cDNA molecules for quantitative, reproducible TCR counting. Both TCR alpha and TCR beta chains were sequenced from each blood RNA sample. Per the source publication's procedure: Samples had a median of approximately 96,000 TCRs, with a range from roughly 20,000 to 690,600. The Decombinator software suite was used to annotate the V, J and CDR3 of the TCR reads. For the PS versus PT1 abundance plots, all samples were subsampled to the same number of TCRs (28,000). TCRs were defined as expanded if absent before sensitization and observed at least eight times at the 2-week time point. Using fastp at Q25 and MiXCR, TCRdb reprocessed the public reads and kept productive beta chains. Each entry merges the rows of one CDR3 protein and shows their most common DNA and genes. TCRdb assigned the V and J calls; the authors' analysis was not used. Across this sample there are 95,000 to 150,000 distinct CDR3 sequences, with roughly 12% seen only once. Together, the top ten hold 2% to 2.5% of the sample.

Looking up the germline V gene (reference sequence) yields CDR1 MNHEY and CDR2 SMNVEV. Ends trimmed: V by 6 bases, J by 7 bases; bases unmatched to a gene: 7. The CDR3 holds 15 amino acids from the cysteine to the phenylalanine. The retained sequence is limited to the CDR3, 45 bases, with the frame set at the first base. The sample's time point, from its label and the paper: patch test 3, about 24 weeks after DPC sensitization. The treatment or condition label, as the study defines it: therapeutic diphenylcyclopropenone sensitization with weekly scalp DPC. At every patch-test visit, the blood draw took place before the patch test was put on. Patients were considered eligible if aged 18 to 70, diagnosed with alopecia and deemed suitable for DPC therapy, and patients were excluded if pregnant. Unfractionated whole blood was collected in Tempus Blood RNA tubes, and total RNA was extracted from that blood.

Sample: whole blood, taken in connection with sensitization to the hapten diphenylcyclopropenone (DPC). Here the chain combines TRBV27 and TRBJ1-6; TRBD1 aligns with 9 central bases. The sequence came from a woman between 50 and 59 years old with alopecia areata. Some clones in this sample may be carry-over from other donors' samples. CDR3 sequence: CASRPGQGYNSPLHF. The bases are TGTGCCAGCAGGCCGGGACAGGGTTACAATTCACCCCTCCACTTT.